The rows below give T cell receptor beta chains drawn from one sample of a study of blood T cells in healthy people across ages. TCRdb analysed the 5' RACE reads with MiXCR anew, one entry per CDR3 protein. The table includes roughly 800,000 distinct CDR3 sequences, roughly 60% detected once. Specimen: blood. Receptor source: a man aged 25-40 years in good health. The CDR3 runs from the conserved cysteine through the conserved F or W. D genes are given only for firm matches. The size field is filled for only some rows; it gives once, few, many or a size class.

size: few
D: -
J: TRBJ2-6
V: TRBV9
DNA: TGTGCCAGCAGCGATTACAAGTCCTACAGGCTTGGGGCCAACGTCCTGACTTTC
CDR3: CASSDYKSYRLGANVLTF

size: -
D: -
J: TRBJ2-2
V: TRBV2
DNA: TGTGCCAGCAGTGAAGACGGCGGGGAGCTGTTTTTT
CDR3: CASSEDGGELFF

size: -
D: -
J: TRBJ2-5
V: TRBV3-1
DNA: TGTGCCAGCAGCCAAAGTCCGGGTCGGGGGACCCAGTACTTC
CDR3: CASSQSPGRGTQYF

size: -
D: TRBD2
J: TRBJ2-1
V: TRBV20-1
DNA: TGCAGTGCTCAGCGGGGGCGGGGGTACAATGAGCAGTTCTTC
CDR3: CSAQRGRGYNEQFF

size: -
D: -
J: TRBJ1-1
V: TRBV11-1
DNA: TGTGCCAGCAGCTTATTCCCTCAAGAAGCTTTCTTT
CDR3: CASSLFPQEAFF

size: few
D: TRBD1
J: TRBJ2-5
V: TRBV20-1
DNA: TGCAGTGCATGGACAGGGTCGGAGACCCAGTACTTC
CDR3: CSAWTGSETQYF

size: -
D: -
J: TRBJ2-1
V: TRBV6-6
DNA: TGTGCCAGCCACTCCGAGCAACAGGGGCAGTTCTTC
CDR3: CASHSEQQGQFF

size: -
D: -
J: TRBJ2-3
V: TRBV9
DNA: TGTGCCAGCAGTACGGATACTAGCACAGATACGCAGTATTTT
CDR3: CASSTDTSTDTQYF

size: -
D: TRBD1
J: TRBJ2-1
V: TRBV3-1
DNA: TGTGCCAGCAGCCAGCAGGGACAGGGCTACAATGAGCAGTTCTTC
CDR3: CASSQQGQGYNEQFF

size: -
D: -
J: TRBJ2-4
V: TRBV13
DNA: TGTGCCAGCAGCTTAGTATCGGGGGGCGCAGCCAAAAACATTCAGTACTTC
CDR3: CASSLVSGGAAKNIQYF

size: -
D: -
J: TRBJ2-7
V: TRBV6-6
DNA: TGTGTCAGCCTTTCCCGGGAGATGAACTACGAGCAGTACTTC
CDR3: CVSLSREMNYEQYF

size: once
D: -
J: TRBJ2-3
V: TRBV5-1
DNA: TGCGCCACAGTGGCGGGTAGCACTGGTACGCAGTATTTT
CDR3: CATVAGSTGTQYF

size: many
D: -
J: TRBJ2-2
V: TRBV6-2/TRBV6-3
DNA: TGTGCCAGCAGTTTTTGGGTTACCGGGGAGCTGTTTTTT
CDR3: CASSFWVTGELFF

size: -
D: TRBD1
J: TRBJ2-7
V: TRBV3-1
DNA: TGTGCCACTTCAGCCCTGGACAGGGGCGAGGGCGAGCAGTACTTC
CDR3: CATSALDRGEGEQYF

size: few
D: TRBD1
J: TRBJ2-4
V: TRBV5-5
DNA: TGTGCCAGCAGCTTGTCGACAGGGCAGCAGTACTTC
CDR3: CASSLSTGQQYF

size: -
D: -
J: TRBJ2-1
V: TRBV5-8
DNA: TGTGCCAGCAGCTTAGGAAGGACATTAGCCCGCAATGAGCAGTTCTTC
CDR3: CASSLGRTLARNEQFF

size: -
D: -
J: TRBJ2-5
V: TRBV15
DNA: TGTGCCACCCCAGCAGGGGCAGAGACCCAGTACTTC
CDR3: CATPAGAETQYF

size: -
D: TRBD2
J: TRBJ2-3
V: TRBV13
DNA: TGTGCCAGCAGCCAATCGGGACTAGCGGGAACAGATACGCAGTATTTT
CDR3: CASSQSGLAGTDTQYF

size: -
D: TRBD2
J: TRBJ2-1
V: TRBV20-1
DNA: TGCAGTGCCCGGACTAGCGGGAGATTTGAGCAGTTCTTC
CDR3: CSARTSGRFEQFF

size: few
D: -
J: TRBJ2-3
V: TRBV6-5
DNA: TGTGCCAGCAGTTACGGCCTTTTCACAGATACGCAGTATTTT
CDR3: CASSYGLFTDTQYF

size: -
D: -
J: TRBJ1-2
V: TRBV20-1
DNA: TGCAGTGCTAGAGATCGTGTTGTGGGGGACTATGGCTACACCTTC
CDR3: CSARDRVVGDYGYTF

size: few
D: TRBD1
J: TRBJ1-2
V: TRBV20-1
DNA: TGCAGTGCTAGAGATACAGGGGGCGCAGGAAACTATGGCTACACCTTC
CDR3: CSARDTGGAGNYGYTF

size: -
D: TRBD2
J: TRBJ2-3
V: TRBV11-2
DNA: TGTGCCAGCAGCTTACGGGACTACTGGGATACGCAGTATTTT
CDR3: CASSLRDYWDTQYF

size: -
D: -
J: TRBJ2-5
V: TRBV14
DNA: TGTGCCAGCTCGAAAGCAGTCACCCAGTACTTC
CDR3: CASSKAVTQYF

size: -
D: -
J: TRBJ2-5
V: TRBV7-2
DNA: TGTGCCAGCAGCTTGTCGTCGGGGCTGGAGACCCAGTACTTC
CDR3: CASSLSSGLETQYF

size: -
D: -
J: TRBJ2-7
V: TRBV24-1
DNA: TGTGCCACCAGTGAAACAGGGAGTTCAAACGAGCAGTACTTC
CDR3: CATSETGSSNEQYF

size: few
D: TRBD1
J: TRBJ2-1
V: TRBV6-2/TRBV6-3
DNA: TGTGCCAGCAGTCGGGACAGCACGAATGAGCAGTTCTTC
CDR3: CASSRDSTNEQFF

size: -
D: -
J: TRBJ2-2
V: TRBV2
DNA: TGTGCCAGCTCCAGCGTCCAGTTAAACACCGGGGAGCTGTTTTTT
CDR3: CASSSVQLNTGELFF

size: -
D: -
J: TRBJ2-1
V: TRBV10-3
DNA: TGTGCCATCAGTGAGCAAATGGTTAATGAGCAGTTCTTC
CDR3: CAISEQMVNEQFF

size: -
D: TRBD2
J: TRBJ2-1
V: TRBV20-1
DNA: TGCAGTGCTAGAGTCACTAGCGGGAGGTCGTATGAGCAGTTCTTC
CDR3: CSARVTSGRSYEQFF